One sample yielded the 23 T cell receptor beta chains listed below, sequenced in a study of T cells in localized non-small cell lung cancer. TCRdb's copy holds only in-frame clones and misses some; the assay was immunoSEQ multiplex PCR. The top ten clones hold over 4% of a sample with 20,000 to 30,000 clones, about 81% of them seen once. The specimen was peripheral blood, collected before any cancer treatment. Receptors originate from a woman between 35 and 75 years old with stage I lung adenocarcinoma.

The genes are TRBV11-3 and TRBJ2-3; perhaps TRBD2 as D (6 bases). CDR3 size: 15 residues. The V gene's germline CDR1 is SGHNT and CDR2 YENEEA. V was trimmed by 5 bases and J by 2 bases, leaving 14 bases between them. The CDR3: CASSRSGLLTDTQYF. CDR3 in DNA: TGTGCCAGCAGCCGTTCGGGACTTCTCACAGATACGCAGTATTTT.

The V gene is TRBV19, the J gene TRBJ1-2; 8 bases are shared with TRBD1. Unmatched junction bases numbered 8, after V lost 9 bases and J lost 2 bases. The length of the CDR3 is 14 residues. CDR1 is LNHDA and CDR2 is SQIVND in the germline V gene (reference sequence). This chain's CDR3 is CASRRDRSNYGYTF. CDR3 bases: TGTGCCAGCCGCCGGGACAGGTCAAACTATGGCTACACCTTC.

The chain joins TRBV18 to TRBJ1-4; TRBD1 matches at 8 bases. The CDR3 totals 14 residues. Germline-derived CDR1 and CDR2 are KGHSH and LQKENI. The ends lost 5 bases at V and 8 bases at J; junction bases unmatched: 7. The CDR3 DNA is TGTGCCAGCTCATCCGGACAGGGCAGGGAAAAACTGTTTTTT. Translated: CASSSGQGREKLFF.

CDR3 loop: CASSPMDRGRNGGYTF. The CDR3 DNA is TGCGCCAGCAGCCCGATGGACAGGGGGCGGAACGGTGGCTACACCTTC. V gene TRBV4-1 combines with J gene TRBJ1-2; TRBD1 agrees at 11 bases. There are 16 residues in the CDR3. Trimming removed 4 bases from V and 7 bases from J; junction bases left unmatched: 11. CDR1 is MGHRA, CDR2 YSYEKL, per germline.

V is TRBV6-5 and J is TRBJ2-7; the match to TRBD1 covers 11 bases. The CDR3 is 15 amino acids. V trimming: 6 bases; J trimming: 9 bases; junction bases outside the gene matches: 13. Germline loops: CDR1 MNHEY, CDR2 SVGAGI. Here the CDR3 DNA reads TGTGCCAGCAGAAACCTCCGGGACAGGGGGTTCGGGCAGTACTTC. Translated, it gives CASRNLRDRGFGQYF.

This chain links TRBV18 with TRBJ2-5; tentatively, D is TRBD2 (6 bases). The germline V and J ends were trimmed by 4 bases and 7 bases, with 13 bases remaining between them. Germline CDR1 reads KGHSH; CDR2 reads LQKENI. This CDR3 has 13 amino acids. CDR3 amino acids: CASSLRLDGTQYF. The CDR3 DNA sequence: TGTGCCAGCTCACTCCGACTAGACGGGACCCAGTACTTC.

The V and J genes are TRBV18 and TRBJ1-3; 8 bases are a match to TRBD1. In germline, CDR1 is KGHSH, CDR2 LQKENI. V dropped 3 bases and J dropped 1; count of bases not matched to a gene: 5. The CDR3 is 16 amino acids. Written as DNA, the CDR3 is TGTGCCAGCTCACCGGCAGGGGGCTTTTCTGGAAACACCATATATTTT. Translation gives CASSPAGGFSGNTIYF.

CDR3: CASSQDRGRPGEQYF. The CDR3 DNA sequence: TGTGCCAGCAGCCAGGACAGGGGGCGTCCGGGCGAGCAGTACTTC. The V call is TRBV14, the J call TRBJ2-7; TRBD1 matches 11 bases. The CDR3 runs 15 residues. CDR1 and CDR2 (germline): SGHDN, FVKESK. Trimming cost V 3 bases and J 6 bases; bases outside gene matches: 7.

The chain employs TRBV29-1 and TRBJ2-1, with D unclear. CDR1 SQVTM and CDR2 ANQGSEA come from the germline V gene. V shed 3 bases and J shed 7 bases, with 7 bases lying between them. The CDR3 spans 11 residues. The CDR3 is CSVEVVNEQFF. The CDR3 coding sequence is TGCAGCGTTGAGGTCGTGAATGAGCAGTTCTTC.

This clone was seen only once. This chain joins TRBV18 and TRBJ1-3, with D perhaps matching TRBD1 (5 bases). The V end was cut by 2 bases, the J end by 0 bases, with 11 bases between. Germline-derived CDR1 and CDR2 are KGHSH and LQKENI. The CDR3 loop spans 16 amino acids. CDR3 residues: CASSPSGPDSGNTIYF. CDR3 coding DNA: TGTGCCAGCTCACCATCGGGGCCCGACTCTGGAAACACCATATATTTT.

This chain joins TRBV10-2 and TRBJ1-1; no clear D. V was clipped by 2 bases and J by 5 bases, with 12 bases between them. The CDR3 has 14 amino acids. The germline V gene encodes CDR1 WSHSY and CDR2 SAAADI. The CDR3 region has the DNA TGCGCCAGCAGTGAGGCCCCGGGAGGAACTGAAGCTTTCTTT. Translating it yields CASSEAPGGTEAFF.

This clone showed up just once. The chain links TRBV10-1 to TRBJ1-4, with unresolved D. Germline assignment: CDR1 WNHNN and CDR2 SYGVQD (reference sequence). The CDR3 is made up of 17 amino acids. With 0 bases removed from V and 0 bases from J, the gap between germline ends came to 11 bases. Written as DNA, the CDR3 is TGCGCCAGCAGTGAGTCGACGCCCGGAGCAACTAATGAAAAACTGTTTTTT. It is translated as CASSESTPGATNEKLFF.

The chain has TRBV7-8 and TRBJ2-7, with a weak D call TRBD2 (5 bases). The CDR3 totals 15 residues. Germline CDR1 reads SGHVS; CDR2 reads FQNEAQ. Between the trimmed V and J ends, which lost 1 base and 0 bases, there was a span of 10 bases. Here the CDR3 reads CASSLVVGSSYEQYF. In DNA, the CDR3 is TGTGCCAGCAGCTTAGTTGTGGGGAGCTCCTACGAGCAGTACTTC.

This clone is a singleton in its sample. The CDR3 reads CASSENRGPEQPQHF. CDR3 nucleotide sequence: TGTGCCAGCAGTGAAAACAGGGGGCCGGAGCAGCCCCAGCATTTT. This chain links TRBV6-1 with TRBJ1-5; 9 bases map to TRBD1. From germline, CDR1 is MNHNS and CDR2 SASEGT. With 2 bases clipped from V and 7 bases from J, the junction kept 6 bases outside the gene matches. There are 15 residues in the CDR3.

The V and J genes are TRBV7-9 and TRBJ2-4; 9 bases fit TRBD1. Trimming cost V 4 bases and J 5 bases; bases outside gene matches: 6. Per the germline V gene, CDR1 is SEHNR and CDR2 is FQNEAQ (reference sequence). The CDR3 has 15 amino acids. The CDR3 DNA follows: TGTGCCAGCAGCTATACAGGGGGCACTGAAAACATTCAGTACTTC. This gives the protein CASSYTGGTENIQYF. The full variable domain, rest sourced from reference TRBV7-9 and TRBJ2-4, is DTGVSQNPRHKITKRGQNVTFRCDPISEHNRLYWYRQTLGQGPEFLTYFQNEAQLEKSRLLSDRFSAERPKGSFSTLEIQRTEQGDSAMYLCASSYTGGTENIQYFGAGTRLSVL.

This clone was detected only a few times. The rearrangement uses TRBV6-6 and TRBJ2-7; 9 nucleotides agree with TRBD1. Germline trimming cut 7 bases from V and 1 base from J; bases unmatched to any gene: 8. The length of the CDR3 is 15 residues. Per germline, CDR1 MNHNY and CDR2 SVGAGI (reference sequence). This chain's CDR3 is CASTRGGQGSYEQYF. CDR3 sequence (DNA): TGTGCCAGCACCAGGGGGGGACAGGGTTCCTACGAGCAGTACTTC.

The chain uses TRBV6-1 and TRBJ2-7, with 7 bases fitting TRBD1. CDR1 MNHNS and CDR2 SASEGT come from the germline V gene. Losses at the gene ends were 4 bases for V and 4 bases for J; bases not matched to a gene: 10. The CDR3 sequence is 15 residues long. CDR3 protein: CASSVIETGFYEQYF. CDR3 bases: TGTGCCAGCAGTGTTATTGAGACAGGGTTTTACGAGCAGTACTTC.

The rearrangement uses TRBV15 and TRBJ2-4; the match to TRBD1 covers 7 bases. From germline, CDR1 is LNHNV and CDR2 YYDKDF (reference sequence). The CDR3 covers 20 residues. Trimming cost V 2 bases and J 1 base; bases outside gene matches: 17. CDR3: CATSRSLQTTGFNAKNIQYF. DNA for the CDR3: TGTGCCACCAGCAGAAGCCTTCAAACGACAGGGTTTAATGCCAAAAACATTCAGTACTTC.

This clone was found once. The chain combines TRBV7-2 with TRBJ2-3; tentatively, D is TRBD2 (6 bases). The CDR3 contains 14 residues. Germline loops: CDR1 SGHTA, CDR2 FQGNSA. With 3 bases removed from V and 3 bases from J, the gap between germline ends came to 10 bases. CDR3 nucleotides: TGTGCCAGCAGCTTTGGACTATCTACAGATACGCAGTATTTT. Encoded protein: CASSFGLSTDTQYF.

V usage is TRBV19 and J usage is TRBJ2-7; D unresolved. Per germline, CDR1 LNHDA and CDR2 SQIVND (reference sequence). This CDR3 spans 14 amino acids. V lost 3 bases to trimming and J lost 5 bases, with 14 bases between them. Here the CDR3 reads CASSILGQNHEQYF. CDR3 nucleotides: TGTGCCAGTAGTATCCTCGGGCAGAACCACGAGCAGTACTTC.

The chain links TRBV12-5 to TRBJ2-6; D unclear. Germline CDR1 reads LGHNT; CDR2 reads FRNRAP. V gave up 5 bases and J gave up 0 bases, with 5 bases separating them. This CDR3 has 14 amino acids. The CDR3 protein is CASGPLSGANVLTF. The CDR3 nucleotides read TGTGCTAGTGGTCCCCTCTCTGGGGCCAACGTCCTGACTTTC.

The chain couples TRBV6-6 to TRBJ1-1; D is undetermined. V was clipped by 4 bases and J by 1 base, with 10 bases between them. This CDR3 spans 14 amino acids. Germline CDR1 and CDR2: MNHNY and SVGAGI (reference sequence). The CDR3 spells CASSFTPGNTEAFF. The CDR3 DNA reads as TGTGCCAGCAGTTTTACACCGGGGAACACTGAAGCTTTCTTT.

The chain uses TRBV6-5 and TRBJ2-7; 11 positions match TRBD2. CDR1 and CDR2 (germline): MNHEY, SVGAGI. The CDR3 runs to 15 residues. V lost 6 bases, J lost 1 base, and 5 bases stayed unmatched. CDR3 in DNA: TGTGCCAGCAGATATGTAGCGGGGGGGTCCTACGAGCAGTACTTC. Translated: CASRYVAGGSYEQYF.